These 3 T cell receptor beta chains originate from one sample sequenced in a study of cytomegalovirus exposure and HLA in healthy donors. The PCR made use of 60 Vbeta and 13 Jbeta primers. The method was immunoSEQ multiplex PCR; TCRdb's version includes in-frame clones alone and lacks a portion of them. Of 100,000 or so clones in the sample, roughly 79% are singletons; the top ten hold 1.5% to 2%. Sequenced material: PBMCs. These receptors were taken from a woman between 40 and 55 years old in good health and CMV-seronegative.

The CDR3 DNA reads TGTGCCAGCAGTCGGGGGGGGAGGGACACTGAAGCTTTCTTT. This translates into CASSRGGRDTEAFF. The J gene is TRBJ1-1, the V gene TRBV6-5; tentative D call: TRBD1 (5 bases). Germline CDR1 and CDR2: MNHEY and SVGAGI. V was shortened by 5 bases and J by 3 bases, with 13 bases between the two germline ends. The CDR3 loop spans 14 amino acids.

This clone was picked up a small number of times. The chain uses TRBV5-1 and TRBJ2-5, with D possibly matching TRBD1 (6 bases). Trimming pared 0 bases from V and 2 bases from J, leaving 14 bases between. The CDR3 spans 16 residues. Germline CDR1 SGHRS, CDR2 YFSETQ. The chain's CDR3 is CASSLGGTGSQETQYF. The DNA for the CDR3 is TGCGCCAGCAGCTTGGGGGGTACAGGGTCGCAAGAGACCCAGTACTTC.

This clone appeared a single time. The chain joins TRBV7-2 to TRBJ2-5, with D possibly being TRBD2 (5 bases). The J call could be wrong; TRBJ2-7 is a better fit for the DNA end. CDR1 SGHTA and CDR2 FQGNSA come from the germline V gene. The CDR3 is made up of 13 amino acids. The CDR3 region has the DNA TGTGCCAGCAGCAAAACTAGTCCCGGCGAGCAGTACTTC. It specifies CASSKTSPGEQYF.